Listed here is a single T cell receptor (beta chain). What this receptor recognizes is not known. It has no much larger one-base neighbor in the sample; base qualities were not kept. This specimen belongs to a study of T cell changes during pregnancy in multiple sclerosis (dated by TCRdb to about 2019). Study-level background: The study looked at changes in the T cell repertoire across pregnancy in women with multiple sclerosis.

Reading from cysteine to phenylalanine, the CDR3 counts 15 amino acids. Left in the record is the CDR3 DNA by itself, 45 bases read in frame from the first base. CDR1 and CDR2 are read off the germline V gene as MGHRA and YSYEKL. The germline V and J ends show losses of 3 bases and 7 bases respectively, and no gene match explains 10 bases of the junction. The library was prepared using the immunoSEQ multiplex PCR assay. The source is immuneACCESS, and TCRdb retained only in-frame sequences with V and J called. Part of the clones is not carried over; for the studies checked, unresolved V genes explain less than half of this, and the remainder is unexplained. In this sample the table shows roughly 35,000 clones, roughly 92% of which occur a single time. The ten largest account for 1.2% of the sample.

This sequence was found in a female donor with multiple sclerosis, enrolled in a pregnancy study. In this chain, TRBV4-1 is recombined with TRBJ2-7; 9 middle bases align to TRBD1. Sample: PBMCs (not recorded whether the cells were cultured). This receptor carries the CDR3 CASSQIGTGFWEQYF. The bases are TGCGCCAGCAGCCAGATCGGGACAGGGTTTTGGGAGCAGTACTTC.